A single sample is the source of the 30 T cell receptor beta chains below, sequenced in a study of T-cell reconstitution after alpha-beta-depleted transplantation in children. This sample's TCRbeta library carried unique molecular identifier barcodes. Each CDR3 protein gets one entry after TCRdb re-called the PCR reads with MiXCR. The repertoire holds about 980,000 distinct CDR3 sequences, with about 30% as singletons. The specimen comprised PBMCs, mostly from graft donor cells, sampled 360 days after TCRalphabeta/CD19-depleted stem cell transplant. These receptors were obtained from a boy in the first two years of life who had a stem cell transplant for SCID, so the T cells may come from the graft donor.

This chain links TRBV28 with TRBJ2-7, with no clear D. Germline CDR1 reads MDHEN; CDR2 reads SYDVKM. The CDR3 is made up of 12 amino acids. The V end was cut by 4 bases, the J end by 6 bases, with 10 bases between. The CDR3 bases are TGTGCCAGCAGTTCCCCCCACGGCGAGCAGTACTTC. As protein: CASSSPHGEQYF.

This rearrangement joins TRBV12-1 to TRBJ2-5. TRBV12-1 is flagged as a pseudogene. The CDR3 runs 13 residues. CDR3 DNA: TGTGCCAGCAGCTTTGCACTACAAGAGACCCAGTACTTC. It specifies CASSFALQETQYF.

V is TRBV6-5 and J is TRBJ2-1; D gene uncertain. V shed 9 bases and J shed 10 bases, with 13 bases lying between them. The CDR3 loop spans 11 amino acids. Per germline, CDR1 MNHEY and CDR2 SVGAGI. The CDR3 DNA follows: TGTGCCAGTTGGAAGTCGGGCGAGCAGTTCTTC. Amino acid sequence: CASWKSGEQFF.

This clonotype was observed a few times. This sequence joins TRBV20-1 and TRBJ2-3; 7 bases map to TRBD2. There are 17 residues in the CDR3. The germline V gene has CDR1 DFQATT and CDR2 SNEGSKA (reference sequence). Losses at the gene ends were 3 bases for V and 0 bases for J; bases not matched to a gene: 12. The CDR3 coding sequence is TGCAGTGCTAGTCGTTCGGCTAGCGGATCTAGCACAGATACGCAGTATTTT. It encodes CSASRSASGSSTDTQYF.

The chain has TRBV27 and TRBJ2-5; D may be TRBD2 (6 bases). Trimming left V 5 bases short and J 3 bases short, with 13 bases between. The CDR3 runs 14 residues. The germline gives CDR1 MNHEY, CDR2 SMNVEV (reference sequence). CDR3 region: CASSLLGEEETQYF. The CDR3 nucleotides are TGTGCCAGCAGTCTCCTCGGGGAGGAAGAGACCCAGTACTTC.

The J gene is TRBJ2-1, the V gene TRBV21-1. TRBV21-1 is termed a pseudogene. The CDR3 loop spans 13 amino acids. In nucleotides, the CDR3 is TGTGCCAGCATCCTTTTTCTGGCGGCGGAACAGTTCTTC. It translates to CASILFLAAEQFF.

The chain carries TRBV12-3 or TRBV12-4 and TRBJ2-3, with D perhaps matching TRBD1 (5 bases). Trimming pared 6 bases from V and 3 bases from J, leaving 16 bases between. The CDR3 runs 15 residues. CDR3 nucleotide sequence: TGTGCCAGCAGCTTGGTCCCGCCAGGGACAGATACGCAGTATTTT. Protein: CASSLVPPGTDTQYF.

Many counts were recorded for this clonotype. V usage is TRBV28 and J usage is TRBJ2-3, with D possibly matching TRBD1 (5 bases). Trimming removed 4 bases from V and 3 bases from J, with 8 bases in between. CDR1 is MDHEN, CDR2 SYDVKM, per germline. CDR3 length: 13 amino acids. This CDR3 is CASSSGHTDTQYF. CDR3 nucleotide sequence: TGTGCCAGCAGTTCAGGACATACAGATACGCAGTATTTT.

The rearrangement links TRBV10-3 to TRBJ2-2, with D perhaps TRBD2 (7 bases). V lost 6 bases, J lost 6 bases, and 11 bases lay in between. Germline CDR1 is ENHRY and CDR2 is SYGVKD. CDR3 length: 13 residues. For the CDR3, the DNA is TGTGCCATCAGACAAGGGGGGGCCGGGGAGCTGTTTTTT. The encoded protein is CAIRQGGAGELFF.

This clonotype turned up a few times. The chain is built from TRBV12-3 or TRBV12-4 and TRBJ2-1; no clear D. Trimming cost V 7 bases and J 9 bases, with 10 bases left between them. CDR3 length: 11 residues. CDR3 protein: CASNRVGEQFF. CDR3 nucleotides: TGTGCCAGCAACCGGGTAGGTGAGCAGTTCTTC.

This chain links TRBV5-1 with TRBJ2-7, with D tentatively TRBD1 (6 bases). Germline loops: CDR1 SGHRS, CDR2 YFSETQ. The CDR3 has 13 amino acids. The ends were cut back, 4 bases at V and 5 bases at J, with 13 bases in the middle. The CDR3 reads CASSIDRRHEQYF. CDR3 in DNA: TGCGCCAGCAGCATAGACAGGCGCCACGAGCAGTACTTC. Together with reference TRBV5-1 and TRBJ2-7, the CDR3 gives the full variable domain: KAGVTQTPRYLIKTRGQQVTLSCSPISGHRSVSWYQQTPGQGLQFLFEYFSETQRNKGNFPGRFSGRQFSNSRSEMNVSTLELGDSALYLCASSIDRRHEQYFGPGTRLTVT.

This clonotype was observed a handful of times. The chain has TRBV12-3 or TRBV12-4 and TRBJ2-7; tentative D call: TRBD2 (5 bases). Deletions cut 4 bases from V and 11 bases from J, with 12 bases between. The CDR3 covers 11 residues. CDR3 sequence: CASSSARGKYF. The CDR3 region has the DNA TGTGCCAGCAGTTCTGCCCGAGGGAAGTACTTC.

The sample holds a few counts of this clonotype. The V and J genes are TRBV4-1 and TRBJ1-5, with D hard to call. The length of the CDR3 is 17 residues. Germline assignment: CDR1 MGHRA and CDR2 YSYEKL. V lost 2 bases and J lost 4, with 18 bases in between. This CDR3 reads CASSQTLKVGGNQPQHF. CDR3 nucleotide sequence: TGCGCCAGCAGCCAAACCCTCAAGGTAGGAGGTAATCAGCCCCAGCATTTT.

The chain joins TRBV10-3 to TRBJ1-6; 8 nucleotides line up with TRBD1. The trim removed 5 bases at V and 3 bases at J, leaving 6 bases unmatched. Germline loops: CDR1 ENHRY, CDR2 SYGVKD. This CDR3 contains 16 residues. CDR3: CAISSPGQDYNSPLHF. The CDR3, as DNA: TGTGCCATCAGTTCCCCGGGACAGGACTATAATTCACCCCTCCACTTT.

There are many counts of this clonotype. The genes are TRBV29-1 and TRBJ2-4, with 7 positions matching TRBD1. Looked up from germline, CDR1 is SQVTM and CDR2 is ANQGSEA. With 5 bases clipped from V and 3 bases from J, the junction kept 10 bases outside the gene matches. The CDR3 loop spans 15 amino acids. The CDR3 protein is CSVLGDRVGKNIQYF. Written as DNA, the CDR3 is TGCAGCGTTCTAGGAGACAGGGTCGGCAAAAACATTCAGTACTTC. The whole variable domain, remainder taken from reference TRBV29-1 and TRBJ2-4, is SAVISQKPSRDICQRGTSLTIQCQVDSQVTMMFWYRQQPGQSLTLIATANQGSEATYESGFVIDKFPISRPNLTFSTLTVSNMSPEDSSIYLCSVLGDRVGKNIQYFGAGTRLSVL.

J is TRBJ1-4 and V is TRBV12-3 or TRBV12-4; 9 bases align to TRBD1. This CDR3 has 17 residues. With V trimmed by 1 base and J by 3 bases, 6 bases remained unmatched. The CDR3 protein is CASSLGTGARSNEKLFF. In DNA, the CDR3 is TGTGCCAGCAGTTTAGGGACAGGGGCGCGATCTAATGAAAAACTGTTTTTT.

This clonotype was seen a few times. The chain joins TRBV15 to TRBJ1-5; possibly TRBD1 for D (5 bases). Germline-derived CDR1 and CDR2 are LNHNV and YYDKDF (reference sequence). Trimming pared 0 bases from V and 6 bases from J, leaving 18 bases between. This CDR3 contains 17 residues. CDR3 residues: CATSRDLRGRQSQPQHF. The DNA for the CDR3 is TGTGCCACCAGCAGAGATCTGCGGGGGAGGCAAAGTCAGCCCCAGCATTTT.

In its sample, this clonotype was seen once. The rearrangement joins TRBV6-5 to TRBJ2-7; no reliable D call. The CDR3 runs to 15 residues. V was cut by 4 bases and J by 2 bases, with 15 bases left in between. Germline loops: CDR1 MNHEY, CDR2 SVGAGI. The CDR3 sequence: CASSWPPQRAYEQYF. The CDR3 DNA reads TGTGCCAGCAGTTGGCCCCCGCAGCGTGCCTACGAGCAGTACTTC.

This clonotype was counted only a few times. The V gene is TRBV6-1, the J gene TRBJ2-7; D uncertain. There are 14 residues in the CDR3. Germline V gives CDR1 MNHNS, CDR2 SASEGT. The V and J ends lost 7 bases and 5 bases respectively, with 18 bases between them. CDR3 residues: CASTRRVPPHEQYF. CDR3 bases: TGTGCCAGCACTCGAAGGGTTCCCCCTCACGAGCAGTACTTC.

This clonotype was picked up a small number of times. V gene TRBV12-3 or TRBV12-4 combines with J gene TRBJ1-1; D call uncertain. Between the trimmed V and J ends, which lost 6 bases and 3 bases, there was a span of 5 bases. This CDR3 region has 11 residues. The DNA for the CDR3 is TGTGCCAGCAGCCATGACACTGAAGCTTTCTTT. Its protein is CASSHDTEAFF.

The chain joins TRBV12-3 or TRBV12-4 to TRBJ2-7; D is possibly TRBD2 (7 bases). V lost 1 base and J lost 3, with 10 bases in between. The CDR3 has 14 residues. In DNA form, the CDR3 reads TGTGCCAGCAGTTTAGAGGGGGAGGGCTACGAGCAGTACTTC. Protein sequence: CASSLEGEGYEQYF.

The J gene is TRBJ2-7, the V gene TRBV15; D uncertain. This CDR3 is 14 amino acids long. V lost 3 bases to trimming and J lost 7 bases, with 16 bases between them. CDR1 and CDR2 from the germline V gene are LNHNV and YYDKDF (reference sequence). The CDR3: CATSSLNTYGEQYF. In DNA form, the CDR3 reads TGTGCCACCAGCAGTCTCAACACGTACGGGGAGCAGTACTTC.

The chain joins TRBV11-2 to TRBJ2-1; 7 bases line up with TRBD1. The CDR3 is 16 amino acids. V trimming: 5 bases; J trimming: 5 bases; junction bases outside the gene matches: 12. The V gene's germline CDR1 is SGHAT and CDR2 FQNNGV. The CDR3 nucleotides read TGTGCCAGCAGCCGCTTTCCGGGACAGCTTAACAATGAGCAGTTCTTC. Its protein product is CASSRFPGQLNNEQFF.

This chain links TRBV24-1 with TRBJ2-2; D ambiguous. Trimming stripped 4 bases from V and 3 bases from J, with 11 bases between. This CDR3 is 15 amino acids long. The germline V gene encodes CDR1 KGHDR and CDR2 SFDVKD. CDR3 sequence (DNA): TGTGCCACCAGTGACAGATCTCTAGACACCGGGGAGCTGTTTTTT. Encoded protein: CATSDRSLDTGELFF.

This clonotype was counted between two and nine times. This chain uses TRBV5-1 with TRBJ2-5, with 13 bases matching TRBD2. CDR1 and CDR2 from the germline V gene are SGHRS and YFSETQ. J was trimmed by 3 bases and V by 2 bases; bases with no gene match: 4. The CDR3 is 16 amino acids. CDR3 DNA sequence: TGCGCCAGCAGCTTCCGGACTAGCGGGGGAGAAGAGACCCAGTACTTC. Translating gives CASSFRTSGGEETQYF.

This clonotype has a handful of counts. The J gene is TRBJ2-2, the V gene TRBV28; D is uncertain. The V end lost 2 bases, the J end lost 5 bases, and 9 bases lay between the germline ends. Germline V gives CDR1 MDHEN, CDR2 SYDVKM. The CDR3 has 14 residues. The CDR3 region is CASSLRTYTGELFF. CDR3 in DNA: TGTGCCAGCAGTTTACGGACGTATACCGGGGAGCTGTTTTTT.

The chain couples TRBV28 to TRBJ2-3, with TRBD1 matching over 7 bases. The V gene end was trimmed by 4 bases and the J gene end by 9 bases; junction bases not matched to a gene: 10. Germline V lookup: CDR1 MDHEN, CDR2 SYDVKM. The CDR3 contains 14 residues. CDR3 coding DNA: TGTGCCAGCAGTTCCTACACTCGACAGGGCACGCAGTATTTT. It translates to CASSSYTRQGTQYF. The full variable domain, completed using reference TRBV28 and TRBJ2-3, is DVKVTQSSRYLVKRTGEKVFLECVQDMDHENMFWYRQDPGLGLRLIYFSYDVKMKEKGDIPEGYSVSREKKERFSLILESASTNQTSMYLCASSSYTRQGTQYFGPGTRLTVL.

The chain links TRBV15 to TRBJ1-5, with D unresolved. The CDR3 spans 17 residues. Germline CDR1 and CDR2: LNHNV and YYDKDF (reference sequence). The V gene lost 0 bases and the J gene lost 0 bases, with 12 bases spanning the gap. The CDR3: CATSRDRSSYSNQPQHF. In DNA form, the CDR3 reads TGTGCCACCAGCAGAGATCGAAGTAGCTATAGCAATCAGCCCCAGCATTTT.

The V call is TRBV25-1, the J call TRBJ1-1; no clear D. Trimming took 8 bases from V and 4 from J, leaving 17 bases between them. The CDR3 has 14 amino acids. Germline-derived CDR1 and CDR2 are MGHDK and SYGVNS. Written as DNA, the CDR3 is TGTGCCAGCGGCCCCTCCACGGGGTCCACTGAAGCTTTCTTT. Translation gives CASGPSTGSTEAFF.

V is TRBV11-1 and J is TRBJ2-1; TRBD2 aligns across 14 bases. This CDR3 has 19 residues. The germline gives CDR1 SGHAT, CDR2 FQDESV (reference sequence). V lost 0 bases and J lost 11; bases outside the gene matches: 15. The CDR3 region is CASSLAHLPRLAGGSKQFF. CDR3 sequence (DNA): TGTGCCAGCAGCTTAGCGCACCTCCCCCGACTAGCGGGGGGGAGTAAGCAGTTCTTC.